What follows describes a single TCR beta chain. The germline V gene encodes CDR1 SGDLS and CDR2 YYNGEE. The CDR3 is 14 amino acids. Deletions cut 4 bases from V and 0 bases from J, with 9 bases between. The sample is drawn from a study of control samples from healthy donors and cancer patients. Sequencing used immunoSEQ multiplex PCR; TCRdb keeps in-frame clones, though not all of them. The data show about 250,000 clones, approximately 80% seen once. This sequence joins TRBV9 and TRBJ2-3; D remains unclear. Sequenced: PBMCs. The source is an older woman with lung cancer. This CDR3 reads CASSPLGSTDTQYF. The CDR3 coding sequence is TGTGCCAGCAGCCCACTCGGTAGCACAGATACGCAGTATTTT.